The rows below give T cell receptor beta chains drawn from one sample of a study of cytomegalovirus exposure and HLA in healthy donors. TCRdb's table, derived via immunoSEQ multiplex PCR, lists solely in-frame clones and lacks some. The table shows some 270,000 clones, with 80% to 90% occurring only once. The sequenced sample was PBMCs. These receptors all come from a woman under 30 in good health and CMV-seronegative. CDR3s include the opening cysteine and the closing phenylalanine or tryptophan. D genes are given only for firm matches. The size of a clone is reported for some rows only, either as once, few or many, or as a class for expanded clones.

V gene: TRBV4-3
clone size: .
CDR3 length: 17
D gene: .
J gene: TRBJ1-3
CDR3 DNA: TGCGCCAGCAGCCAAGGGGGCTCCCTGAGCTCTGGAAACACCATATATTTT
CDR3 protein: CASSQGGSLSSGNTIYF

V gene: TRBV11-2
clone size: once
CDR3 length: 14
D gene: .
J gene: TRBJ1-5
CDR3 DNA: TGTGCCAGCAGCGCTACCGGGACTGCTCAGCCCCAGCATTTT
CDR3 protein: CASSATGTAQPQHF

V gene: TRBV18
clone size: .
CDR3 length: 15
D gene: TRBD2
J gene: TRBJ2-1
CDR3 DNA: TGTGCCAGCTCTCCCCCTCAGGGAGGGCAAGGGGAGCAGTTCTTC
CDR3 protein: CASSPPQGGQGEQFF

V gene: TRBV11-2
clone size: .
CDR3 length: 17
D gene: .
J gene: TRBJ1-2
CDR3 DNA: TGTGCCAGCAGCTTAGAGGCGGGGAAGGAGACTAACTATGGCTACACCTTC
CDR3 protein: CASSLEAGKETNYGYTF

V gene: TRBV7-2
clone size: .
CDR3 length: 14
D gene: .
J gene: TRBJ1-2
CDR3 DNA: TGTGCCAGCAGCTTAGGGGGAGACTTCTATGGCTACACCTTC
CDR3 protein: CASSLGGDFYGYTF

V gene: TRBV18
clone size: .
CDR3 length: 11
D gene: TRBD1
J gene: TRBJ1-2
CDR3 DNA: TGTGCCAGCTCTGAGAGACAGGGGACTACCTTC
CDR3 protein: CASSERQGTTF

V gene: TRBV6-1
clone size: .
CDR3 length: 15
D gene: TRBD1
J gene: TRBJ1-1
CDR3 DNA: TGTGCCAGCAGTCCCCAGACAGGGTTCTACACTGAAGCTTTCTTT
CDR3 protein: CASSPQTGFYTEAFF

V gene: TRBV5-4
clone size: .
CDR3 length: 15
D gene: .
J gene: TRBJ2-2
CDR3 DNA: TGTGCCAGCACCTCATCTAGCAGGGGCACCGGGGAGCTGTTTTTT
CDR3 protein: CASTSSSRGTGELFF

V gene: TRBV4-3
clone size: .
CDR3 length: 17
D gene: .
J gene: TRBJ2-2
CDR3 DNA: TGCGCCAGCAGCCAAGATGGGCAGTCTATAGGAACCGGGGAGCTGTTTTTT
CDR3 protein: CASSQDGQSIGTGELFF

V gene: TRBV19
clone size: .
CDR3 length: 13
D gene: TRBD1
J gene: TRBJ1-2
CDR3 DNA: TGTGCCAGCCGGACAGGGCCTAACTATGGCTACACCTTC
CDR3 protein: CASRTGPNYGYTF

V gene: TRBV19
clone size: .
CDR3 length: 13
D gene: .
J gene: TRBJ1-2
CDR3 DNA: TGTGCCAGTAGTATTCTGACAGACTATGGCTACACCTTC
CDR3 protein: CASSILTDYGYTF

V gene: TRBV7-2
clone size: .
CDR3 length: 14
D gene: .
J gene: TRBJ2-3
CDR3 DNA: TGTGCCAGCAGCCCCGGACACAACACAGATACGCAGTATTTT
CDR3 protein: CASSPGHNTDTQYF

V gene: TRBV5-1
clone size: .
CDR3 length: 14
D gene: .
J gene: TRBJ1-3
CDR3 DNA: TGCGCCAGCAGCTTGGGGCAGCGGAGCAACACCATATATTTT
CDR3 protein: CASSLGQRSNTIYF

V gene: TRBV19
clone size: once
CDR3 length: 14
D gene: .
J gene: TRBJ2-7
CDR3 DNA: TGTGCCAGTAGTTCCCTAATTGACTCCTACGAGCAGTACTTC
CDR3 protein: CASSSLIDSYEQYF

V gene: TRBV5-1
clone size: .
CDR3 length: 15
D gene: TRBD1
J gene: TRBJ2-7
CDR3 DNA: TGCGCCAGCACCTACAACCGGGGACAGTCCTACGAGCAGTACTTC
CDR3 protein: CASTYNRGQSYEQYF

V gene: TRBV6-1
clone size: .
CDR3 length: 16
D gene: TRBD2
J gene: TRBJ2-1
CDR3 DNA: TGTGCCAGCAGTGAATCTCTGGGAGGGTCCTACAATGAGCAGTTCTTC
CDR3 protein: CASSESLGGSYNEQFF

V gene: TRBV10-3
clone size: .
CDR3 length: 11
D gene: .
J gene: TRBJ2-7
CDR3 DNA: TGTGCCTCACTCCGCGAGGACGAGCAGTACTTC
CDR3 protein: CASLREDEQYF

V gene: TRBV27
clone size: few
CDR3 length: 14
D gene: .
J gene: TRBJ1-1
CDR3 DNA: TGTGCCAGCAGTTTATCGGCCCGCTACACTGAAGCTTTCTTT
CDR3 protein: CASSLSARYTEAFF

V gene: TRBV5-1
clone size: .
CDR3 length: 13
D gene: TRBD1
J gene: TRBJ1-6
CDR3 DNA: TGCGCCAGCAGCGGGACAGAGAATTCACCCCTCCACTTT
CDR3 protein: CASSGTENSPLHF

V gene: TRBV5-6
clone size: few
CDR3 length: 14
D gene: .
J gene: TRBJ1-6
CDR3 DNA: TGTGCCAGCAGCTTGGTGGAGGGATATCCACCCCTCCACTTT
CDR3 protein: CASSLVEGYPPLHF

V gene: TRBV28
clone size: .
CDR3 length: 13
D gene: .
J gene: TRBJ2-2
CDR3 DNA: TGTGCCAGCAGTTTGAGGGAGGCCGGGGAGCTGTTTTTT
CDR3 protein: CASSLREAGELFF

V gene: TRBV2
clone size: once
CDR3 length: 14
D gene: TRBD1
J gene: TRBJ1-5
CDR3 DNA: TGTGCCAGCAGTGAAGAACAGGGGAATCAGCCCCAGCATTTT
CDR3 protein: CASSEEQGNQPQHF

V gene: TRBV9
clone size: .
CDR3 length: 15
D gene: .
J gene: TRBJ2-7
CDR3 DNA: TGTGCCAGCAGCCCCGCCGGGGGAACCTCCTACGAGCAGTACTTC
CDR3 protein: CASSPAGGTSYEQYF

V gene: TRBV27
clone size: .
CDR3 length: 15
D gene: TRBD1
J gene: TRBJ1-2
CDR3 DNA: TGTGCCAGCAGTTTGGGACAGGGGGCCGTCTATGGCTACACCTTC
CDR3 protein: CASSLGQGAVYGYTF

V gene: TRBV13
clone size: .
CDR3 length: 13
D gene: TRBD1
J gene: TRBJ1-1
CDR3 DNA: TGTGCCAGCGCCTACAGGGGGAACACTGAAGCTTTCTTT
CDR3 protein: CASAYRGNTEAFF

V gene: TRBV21-1
clone size: .
CDR3 length: 17
D gene: .
J gene: TRBJ2-7
CDR3 DNA: TGTGCCAGCAGCAAAGGGAGGGCGTGCCCCGGGTCCTACGAGCAGTACTTC
CDR3 protein: CASSKGRACPGSYEQYF

V gene: TRBV10-3
clone size: .
CDR3 length: 14
D gene: .
J gene: TRBJ2-7
CDR3 DNA: TGTGCCATCAAGGAGGGCCTAATACTCTACGAGCAGTACTTC
CDR3 protein: CAIKEGLILYEQYF

V gene: TRBV27
clone size: .
CDR3 length: 16
D gene: TRBD1
J gene: TRBJ2-7
CDR3 DNA: TGTGCCAGCAGTTTAGTCTCGGACAGGGGGAGGTACGAGCAGTACTTC
CDR3 protein: CASSLVSDRGRYEQYF

V gene: TRBV11-2
clone size: .
CDR3 length: 15
D gene: .
J gene: TRBJ1-3
CDR3 DNA: TGTGCCAGCAGCCCTCTTAGGGGTAGGGAAAACACCATATATTTT
CDR3 protein: CASSPLRGRENTIYF

V gene: TRBV2
clone size: .
CDR3 length: 14
D gene: TRBD1
J gene: TRBJ1-6
CDR3 DNA: TGTGCCAGCAGAGCGGACAGGGTTGGCTCACCCCTCCACTTT
CDR3 protein: CASRADRVGSPLHF

V gene: TRBV29-1
clone size: once
CDR3 length: 13
D gene: .
J gene: TRBJ1-1
CDR3 DNA: TGCAGCGTTGAAAGTCCAGCGTACACTGAAGCTTTCTTT
CDR3 protein: CSVESPAYTEAFF

V gene: TRBV4-2
clone size: .
CDR3 length: 15
D gene: .
J gene: TRBJ2-3
CDR3 DNA: TGTGCCAGCAGCCAAGTTCCCCTCAGCGCAGATACGCAGTATTTT
CDR3 protein: CASSQVPLSADTQYF

V gene: TRBV11-2
clone size: .
CDR3 length: 14
D gene: .
J gene: TRBJ2-1
CDR3 DNA: TGTGCCAGCAGCCCACTCCGGGGACCGGGACTCCCGTTCTTC
CDR3 protein: CASSPLRGPGLPFF

V gene: TRBV6-5
clone size: .
CDR3 length: 15
D gene: TRBD1
J gene: TRBJ2-2
CDR3 DNA: TGTGCCAGCAGTTACGAGACAGGGGTCACCGGGGAGCTGTTTTTT
CDR3 protein: CASSYETGVTGELFF

V gene: TRBV7-3
clone size: few
CDR3 length: 15
D gene: TRBD1
J gene: TRBJ1-6
CDR3 DNA: TGTGCCAGCAGCTTAGCGACAGGGGTAGGCTCACCCCTCCACTTT
CDR3 protein: CASSLATGVGSPLHF

V gene: TRBV2
clone size: .
CDR3 length: 15
D gene: TRBD1
J gene: TRBJ1-2
CDR3 DNA: TGTGCCAGCAGTGGGGCCGAGGGACAGATCTATGGCTACACCTTC
CDR3 protein: CASSGAEGQIYGYTF

V gene: TRBV29-1
clone size: once
CDR3 length: 12
D gene: TRBD2
J gene: TRBJ2-7
CDR3 DNA: TGCAGCGTTGAAGGTGGGGGGGACGAGCAGTACTTC
CDR3 protein: CSVEGGGDEQYF

V gene: TRBV29-1
clone size: few
CDR3 length: 14
D gene: .
J gene: TRBJ1-3
CDR3 DNA: TGCAGCGCATACAGCCGCTCCTCTGGAAACACCATATATTTT
CDR3 protein: CSAYSRSSGNTIYF

V gene: TRBV7-9
clone size: .
CDR3 length: 13
D gene: .
J gene: TRBJ1-4
CDR3 DNA: TGTGCCAGCAGCTCAGCATCGAGGGAAAAACTGTTTTTT
CDR3 protein: CASSSASREKLFF

V gene: TRBV6-6
clone size: .
CDR3 length: 15
D gene: TRBD1
J gene: TRBJ1-2
CDR3 DNA: TGTGCCAGCAGTTTTCGGACAGGGGGCGGCTATGGCTACACCTTC
CDR3 protein: CASSFRTGGGYGYTF

V gene: TRBV5-1
clone size: .
CDR3 length: 16
D gene: .
J gene: TRBJ1-2
CDR3 DNA: TGCGCCAGCAGCTTGGTGGCCGGGGAGGGGAACTATGGCTACACCTTC
CDR3 protein: CASSLVAGEGNYGYTF

V gene: TRBV29-1
clone size: .
CDR3 length: 12
D gene: .
J gene: TRBJ1-2
CDR3 DNA: TGCAGCGTTGCGACAGCAAACTATGGCTACACCTTC
CDR3 protein: CSVATANYGYTF

V gene: TRBV30
clone size: .
CDR3 length: 14
D gene: TRBD1
J gene: TRBJ2-7
CDR3 DNA: TGTGCCTGGATGAGATGGGACAGGGGGGGCGAGCAGTACTTC
CDR3 protein: CAWMRWDRGGEQYF

V gene: TRBV5-1
clone size: once
CDR3 length: 17
D gene: TRBD1
J gene: TRBJ1-1
CDR3 DNA: TGCGCCAGCAGCTTTTCGAGGGACAGGGTACGAAGGGCTGAAGCTTTCTTT
CDR3 protein: CASSFSRDRVRRAEAFF

V gene: TRBV11-3
clone size: .
CDR3 length: 14
D gene: .
J gene: TRBJ2-2
CDR3 DNA: TGTGCCAGCAGTCCAGGCTGGGACACCGGGGAGCTGTTTTTT
CDR3 protein: CASSPGWDTGELFF

V gene: TRBV9
clone size: .
CDR3 length: 12
D gene: .
J gene: TRBJ2-1
CDR3 DNA: TGTGCCAGCAGCGTAGGCCCTAGTGAGCAGTTCTTC
CDR3 protein: CASSVGPSEQFF

V gene: TRBV5-1
clone size: once
CDR3 length: 14
D gene: TRBD1
J gene: TRBJ2-7
CDR3 DNA: TGCGCCAGCAGCATGGACAGGGGCACCTACGAGCAGTACTTC
CDR3 protein: CASSMDRGTYEQYF